The clone carrying this T cell receptor beta chain was seen a few times. Its antigen is not identified. In germline, CDR1 is SGHTA, CDR2 FQGTGA. The CDR3 consists of 15 residues. V lost 4 bases to trimming and J lost 9 bases; unmatched junction nucleotides: 8. The PCR used 60 Vbeta and 13 Jbeta primers. Sequencing was performed with immunoSEQ multiplex PCR; in TCRdb, only in-frame clones are kept and a portion is missing. The sample lists about 130,000 clones, 80% occurring once. This sample is drawn from a study of cytomegalovirus exposure and HLA in healthy donors. Study-wide background: Of some 410 genotyped donors, 80% to 85% grouped in the Caucasian-associated ancestry cluster. Study findings and constraints: DRB1 showed the most TCR associations and HLA-C the fewest in a later analysis, as rates varied by HLA locus. It was approximately 170 TCR beta chains that were listed as cytomegalovirus-associated.

This clonotype originated in a male donor in good health and CMV-seronegative. J is TRBJ2-1 and V is TRBV7-3; TRBD2 agrees at 11 bases. The specimen was PBMCs. DNA of the CDR3: TGTGCCAGCAGCTCGGGACTAGCGGTAAGGAGTGAGCAGTTCTTC. Its protein product is CASSSGLAVRSEQFF.